The 19 T cell receptor beta chains given below trace back to one sample, sequenced in a study of cytomegalovirus exposure and HLA in healthy donors. PCR employed 60 Vbeta and 13 Jbeta primers. Data came from immunoSEQ multiplex PCR; TCRdb stores just in-frame clones and leaves some out. The table shows 90,000 to 100,000 clones, with roughly 76% occurring only once. The sequenced sample consisted of PBMCs. The receptors come from a woman aged 55-75 years in good health and CMV-seropositive.

The chain uses TRBV5-4 and TRBJ2-7; 8 bases agree with TRBD2. CDR1 SGHNT and CDR2 YYREEE come from the germline V gene (reference sequence). This CDR3 comprises 15 residues. V was pared by 3 bases and J by 5 bases, with 10 bases of the junction left unmatched. The CDR3 loop reads CASSSAGGLSNEQYF. The CDR3, as DNA: TGTGCCAGCAGCTCGGCGGGGGGCCTATCAAACGAGCAGTACTTC.

To note about this clone: A junction boundary mismatches the germline segment, possibly from a read error. The chain employs TRBV4-1 and TRBJ2-5, with D perhaps matching TRBD1 (5 bases). CDR3 length: 15 amino acids. Germline V gene data show CDR1 as MGHRA and CDR2 as YSYEKL. CDR3 sequence (DNA): TGCGCCAGCAGCCAAGTGGGGCTATACGGAGAGACCCCGTACTTC. This encodes CASSQVGLYGETPYF.

CDR3 DNA: TGTGCCAGCAGTTTAGTGGGCCCCATGAGCACTGAAGCTTTCTTT. This sequence encodes CASSLVGPMSTEAFF. This chain uses TRBV28 with TRBJ1-1, with D unresolved. The CDR3 is 15 residues long. The germline CDR1 and CDR2 sequences are MDHEN and SYDVKM. V was cut by 2 bases and J by 4 bases, with 14 bases left in between.

The gene calls are TRBV7-3 and TRBJ2-1; weak D call: TRBD2 (5 bases). This CDR3 has 13 amino acids. CDR1 is SGHTA and CDR2 is FQGTGA in the germline V gene. The ends were cut back, 2 bases at V and 5 bases at J, with 7 bases in the middle. The CDR3 DNA reads TGTGCCAGCAGCTTATGGCGGGACAATGAGCAGTTCTTC. Its translation: CASSLWRDNEQFF.

The chain joins TRBV27 to TRBJ2-5; D may be TRBD1 (6 bases). The end of the DNA aligns better with TRBJ2-7, so the J call may be wrong. Germline V gives CDR1 MNHEY, CDR2 SMNVEV (reference sequence). The CDR3 has 16 amino acids. In DNA form, the CDR3 reads TGTGCCAGCAGTTTGCGGCCCCCAGGGGTCTCCTACGAGCAGTACTTC. Translation gives CASSLRPPGVSYEQYF.

The chain employs TRBV19 and TRBJ1-3; no clear D gene. The CDR3 covers 14 residues. V was pared by 8 bases and J by 0 bases, with 11 bases between. Per germline, CDR1 LNHDA and CDR2 SQIVND (reference sequence). This CDR3 is CASRGPLSGNTIYF. The CDR3 coding sequence is TGTGCCAGTCGAGGGCCCCTCTCTGGAAACACCATATATTTT.

V is TRBV15 and J is TRBJ2-2; weak D call: TRBD2 (6 bases). The CDR3 length is 15 residues. The germline V and J ends were trimmed by 6 bases and 4 bases, with 15 bases remaining between them. Germline CDR1 is LNHNV and CDR2 is YYDKDF (reference sequence). The CDR3 loop reads CATSIGSGGTGELFF. For the CDR3, the DNA is TGTGCCACCAGTATCGGGAGTGGCGGCACCGGGGAGCTGTTTTTT.

The rearrangement links TRBV5-4 to TRBJ1-2; TRBD1 matches at 7 bases. CDR3 length: 13 residues. The germline gives CDR1 SGHNT, CDR2 YYREEE (reference sequence). Trimming removed 4 bases from V and 7 bases from J; junction bases left unmatched: 7. Here the CDR3 DNA reads TGTGCCAGCAGCCTGAGGGGGCCGATTGGCTACACCTTC. Translation: CASSLRGPIGYTF.

This clone came up once. This chain uses TRBV6-6 with TRBJ2-7; no clear D. CDR3 length: 11 amino acids. V was shortened by 4 bases and J by 2 bases, with 3 bases between the two germline ends. The germline V gene has CDR1 MNHNY and CDR2 SVGAGI (reference sequence). CDR3 in amino acids: CASSSAYEQYF. CDR3 coding DNA: TGTGCCAGCAGTTCCGCCTACGAGCAGTACTTC.

The rearrangement links TRBV30 to TRBJ1-5; D uncertain. The V end lost 1 base, the J end lost 3 bases, and 7 bases lay between the germline ends. Germline V CDR1 and CDR2: GTSNPN, SVGIG (reference sequence). There are 13 residues in the CDR3. CDR3 in amino acids: CAWSGGVNQPQHF. For the CDR3, the DNA is TGTGCCTGGAGTGGCGGGGTCAATCAGCCCCAGCATTTT. The entire variable domain, with the rest obtained from reference TRBV30 and TRBJ1-5, is as follows: SQTIHQWPATLVQPVGSPLSLECTVEGTSNPNLYWYRQAAGRGLQLLFYSVGIGQISSEVPQNLSASRPQDRQFILSSKKLLLSDSGFYLCAWSGGVNQPQHFGDGTRLSIL.

The chain recombines TRBV7-9 with TRBJ2-1, with 9 bases that match TRBD2. V was clipped by 7 bases and J by 6 bases; unmatched bases: 4. CDR3 size: 13 residues. Germline CDR1 and CDR2: SEHNR and FQNEAQ (reference sequence). The CDR3 DNA reads as TGTGCCAGCAAGGCGGGAGGGGGCAATGAGCAGTTCTTC. It is translated as CASKAGGGNEQFF.

The chain employs TRBV30 and TRBJ1-1; D gene uncertain. Germline V gene data show CDR1 as GTSNPN and CDR2 as SVGIG (reference sequence). The length of the CDR3 is 13 residues. The V gene lost 5 bases and the J gene lost 0 bases, with 10 bases spanning the gap. The CDR3 coding sequence is TGTGCCTGGGTATTGAGTCTGAACACTGAAGCTTTCTTT. This translates into CAWVLSLNTEAFF.

This clone was seen a single time. The gene calls are TRBV28 and TRBJ2-7; D gene uncertain. The germline V gene has CDR1 MDHEN and CDR2 SYDVKM. This CDR3 is built from 14 residues. The ends were cut back, 6 bases at V and 0 bases at J, with 12 bases in the middle. CDR3 residues: CASRVIGHSYEQYF. In DNA form, the CDR3 reads TGTGCCAGCAGAGTCATTGGGCACTCCTACGAGCAGTACTTC.

The table lists this clone with a few counts. With a much larger clone just one base away, this may be a read error. The chain recombines TRBV6-5 with TRBJ2-7; 7 nucleotides line up with TRBD1. In germline, CDR1 is MNHEY, CDR2 SVGAGI. This CDR3 is built from 13 residues. V lost 4 bases to trimming and J lost 2 bases; unmatched junction nucleotides: 2. The CDR3 nucleotides are TGTGCCAGCAGTTGGGGACAGACCTACGAGCAGTACTTC. The encoded protein is CASSWGQTYEQYF.

The J gene is TRBJ1-4, the V gene TRBV30, with D perhaps matching TRBD1 (6 bases). From germline, CDR1 is GTSNPN and CDR2 SVGIG (reference sequence). V was cut by 3 bases and J by 11 bases, with 10 bases left in between. The CDR3 sequence is 11 residues long. The DNA of the CDR3 is TGTGCCTGGAGGAGGCAGGGGAAACTGTTTTTT. Amino acid sequence: CAWRRQGKLFF.

The chain employs TRBV19 and TRBJ1-5; D is perhaps TRBD1 (5 bases). Germline CDR1 reads LNHDA; CDR2 reads SQIVND (reference sequence). V was trimmed by 3 bases and J by 7 bases, leaving 16 bases between them. The CDR3 sequence is 15 residues long. CDR3 sequence: CASSITSKGIQPQHF. DNA of the CDR3: TGTGCCAGTAGTATTACGTCTAAGGGGATACAGCCCCAGCATTTT.

V is TRBV4-1 and J is TRBJ2-5; D might be TRBD1 (6 bases). The J call is doubtful: the DNA matches TRBJ2-7 better. The CDR3 has 14 amino acids. Germline V gene sequence: CDR1 MGHRA, CDR2 YSYEKL. This CDR3 is CASSQESRGHEQYF. CDR3 nucleotides: TGCGCCAGCAGCCAAGAATCCAGGGGCCACGAGCAGTACTTC.

The CDR3 protein is CACEQGRNTIYF. The CDR3 DNA follows: TGTGCCTGCGAACAGGGCCGAAACACCATATATTTT. The V gene is TRBV6-1, the J gene TRBJ1-3, with D perhaps matching TRBD1 (6 bases). V was trimmed by 11 bases and J by 5 bases, leaving 13 bases between them. The germline V gene encodes CDR1 MNHNS and CDR2 SASEGT. The length of the CDR3 is 12 residues.

V usage is TRBV25-1 and J usage is TRBJ2-1, with 12 bases lining up with TRBD2. This CDR3 region has 15 residues. CDR1 and CDR2 from the germline V gene are MGHDK and SYGVNS. V was clipped by 5 bases and J by 8 bases; unmatched bases: 7. The CDR3 protein is CASSYTSGRSHEQFF. The CDR3 bases are TGTGCCAGCAGTTATACTAGCGGGAGGAGCCATGAGCAGTTCTTC.